The 14 T cell receptor beta chains reported below all come from one sample, sequenced in a study of CD8 T cells in ankylosing spondylitis. General observations from the study: Blood of patients with ankylosing spondylitis appeared to be characterized by a TCR beta motif of several highly homologous variants.

TCRdb itself ran the 5' RACE reads through MiXCR, one entry per CDR3 protein. This table has 330,000 or so distinct CDR3 sequences, approximately 8.2% appearing once. For these receptors, no antigen is known. Material: blood, either unsorted or a sorted T cell fraction (not recorded which). The receptors were gathered from a male donor with ankylosing spondylitis.

For the CDR3, the DNA is TGTGCCATCAGTGAGCTCGGCGAGACCCAGTACTTC. Its translation is CAISELGETQYF. This sequence joins TRBV10-3 and TRBJ2-5; D is undetermined. The V gene lost 2 bases and the J gene lost 5 bases, with 6 bases spanning the gap. There are 12 residues in the CDR3. Germline-derived CDR1 and CDR2 are ENHRY and SYGVKD.

In this sample, this clonotype turned up a few times. The chain joins TRBV29-1 to TRBJ1-5, with TRBD1 identical over 9 bases. Germline values: CDR1 SQVTM, CDR2 ANQGSEA. This CDR3 is built from 20 residues. CDR3 coding DNA: TGCAGGGTCTCCGTGGGTTTTGGGACAGGGCCCTTGTATAGCAATCAGCCCCAGCATTTT. Translating it yields CRVSVGFGTGPLYSNQPQHF.

This clonotype was seen a handful of times. J is TRBJ2-3 and V is TRBV7-3; D might be TRBD2 (6 bases). This CDR3 region has 19 residues. Germline assignment: CDR1 SGHTA and CDR2 FQGTGA. V lost 7 bases and J lost 2, with 28 bases in between. CDR3 in amino acids: CASTSQSSGRLDYTDTQYF. CDR3 DNA sequence: TGTGCCAGCACCTCTCAGAGTAGCGGCCGTCTCGACTACACAGATACGCAGTATTTT.

This chain uses TRBV20-1 with TRBJ1-1; no definite D call. The V gene's germline CDR1 is DFQATT and CDR2 SNEGSKA (reference sequence). Trimming removed 3 bases from V and 5 bases from J, with 19 bases in between. This CDR3 comprises 15 residues. The CDR3 protein is CSASPPGKWGTEAFF. The CDR3 bases are TGCAGTGCTAGCCCCCCCGGCAAGTGGGGTACTGAAGCTTTCTTT.

Only a few counts were recorded for this clonotype. The chain recombines TRBV4-1 with TRBJ2-1, with D unclear. There are 13 residues in the CDR3. V dropped 1 base and J dropped 10 bases, with 11 bases sitting between them. CDR1 is MGHRA, CDR2 YSYEKL, per germline. The CDR3 nucleotides read TGCGCCAGCAGCCAAGTCCAAGCGCGGGAGCAGTTCTTC. Its translation: CASSQVQAREQFF.

This clonotype was recorded many times. The rearrangement links TRBV5-6 to TRBJ1-5; a weak D match, TRBD1 (6 bases). With 2 bases removed from V and 5 bases from J, the gap between germline ends came to 17 bases. Germline V gene data show CDR1 as SGHDT and CDR2 as YYEEEE. The CDR3 runs to 16 residues. This chain's CDR3 is CASSFMDSKGDQPQHF. The CDR3 DNA is TGTGCCAGCAGCTTTATGGACAGTAAAGGGGATCAGCCCCAGCATTTT. The entire variable domain, with the rest obtained from reference TRBV5-6 and TRBJ1-5, is as follows: DAGVTQSPTHLIKTRGQQVTLRCSPKSGHDTVSWYQQALGQGPQFIFQYYEEEERQRGNFPDRFSGHQFPNYSSELNVNALLLGDSALYLCASSFMDSKGDQPQHFGDGTRLSIL.

The chain recombines TRBV5-1 with TRBJ1-2; D is unresolved. The ends were cut back, 4 bases at V and 6 bases at J, with 13 bases in the middle. CDR3 length: 13 residues. The germline CDR1 and CDR2 sequences are SGHRS and YFSETQ. The CDR3 protein is CASSTSDGNGYTF. CDR3 DNA: TGCGCCAGCAGCACGTCGGACGGAAATGGCTACACCTTC. Full variable domain (rest looked up from reference TRBV5-1 and TRBJ1-2): KAGVTQTPRYLIKTRGQQVTLSCSPISGHRSVSWYQQTPGQGLQFLFEYFSETQRNKGNFPGRFSGRQFSNSRSEMNVSTLELGDSALYLCASSTSDGNGYTFGSGTRLTVV.

The chain is built from TRBV10-3 and TRBJ1-5; the D is unclear. Trimming shortened V by 0 bases and J by 0 bases, and 6 bases separated the two germline ends. Germline CDR1 reads ENHRY; CDR2 reads SYGVKD. The CDR3 contains 15 residues. The chain's CDR3 is CAISESADSNQPQHF. The DNA for the CDR3 is TGTGCCATCAGTGAGTCGGCGGATAGCAATCAGCCCCAGCATTTT.

There are a few counts of this clonotype. The genes are TRBV12-3 or TRBV12-4 and TRBJ2-1; tentatively, D is TRBD1 or TRBD2 (5 bases each). The CDR3 contains 14 residues. The V and J ends lost 5 bases and 9 bases respectively, with 17 bases between them. The CDR3 DNA is TGTGCCAGCAGTCGCCAGGGAGTTAGCATTGAGCAGTTCTTC. Protein sequence: CASSRQGVSIEQFF.

This clonotype occurred many times. This rearrangement joins TRBV12-3 or TRBV12-4 to TRBJ2-6, with 10 bases matching TRBD1. The J segment lost 2 bases and the V segment lost 3 bases, leaving 4 bases of the junction unmatched. The CDR3 spans 17 residues. DNA for the CDR3: TGTGCCAGCAGTTTCCGGACAGGGGGTACTGGGGCCAACGTCCTGACTTTC. It encodes CASSFRTGGTGANVLTF.

A remark on this clonotype: This may be a read error: a much more frequent sequence differs by one nucleotide. As the CDR3 is not closed by the conserved phenylalanine or tryptophan, this likely results from a read error. This chain joins TRBV6-2 or TRBV6-3 and TRBJ1-5, with TRBD1 matching over 11 bases. The CDR3 length is 16 residues. V lost 6 bases to trimming and J lost 7 bases; unmatched junction nucleotides: 11. Germline V CDR1 and CDR2: MNHEY, SVGEGT. The CDR3: CASRHADRGRGQPQHS. CDR3 sequence (DNA): TGTGCCAGCAGACATGCGGACAGGGGGCGAGGGCAGCCCCAGCATTCT.

This clonotype was observed many times. V and J are TRBV29-1 and TRBJ2-3; D is undetermined. This CDR3 has 10 amino acids. V gave up 7 bases and J gave up 5 bases, with 7 bases separating them. CDR1 SQVTM and CDR2 ANQGSEA come from the germline V gene. For the CDR3, the DNA is TGCAGCGGCAAACTAGATACGCAGTATTTT. Residues: CSGKLDTQYF.

This clonotype was seen more than once but under ten times. The V and J genes are TRBV7-3 and TRBJ2-3; D is possibly TRBD2 (6 bases). V lost 3 bases to trimming and J lost 0 bases, with 16 bases between them. The germline CDR1 and CDR2 sequences are SGHTA and FQGTGA. This CDR3 is 17 amino acids long. CDR3 nucleotides: TGTGCCAGCAGCTTGGGTTTAGGGCGGGGAAGCACAGATACGCAGTATTTT. Translation: CASSLGLGRGSTDTQYF.

This clonotype came up many times. The chain couples TRBV29-1 to TRBJ1-1; 7 bases agree with TRBD1. V gave up 7 bases and J gave up 3 bases; unmatched junction bases: 11. The germline gives CDR1 SQVTM, CDR2 ANQGSEA. CDR3 size: 14 residues. In DNA, the CDR3 is TGCAGCGAAAGGGATGACAGGGACGACACTGAAGCTTTCTTT. This gives the protein CSERDDRDDTEAFF. Variable domain in full (rest from reference TRBV29-1 and TRBJ1-1): SAVISQKPSRDICQRGTSLTIQCQVDSQVTMMFWYRQQPGQSLTLIATANQGSEATYESGFVIDKFPISRPNLTFSTLTVSNMSPEDSSIYLCSERDDRDDTEAFFGQGTRLTVV.